The following is a TCR beta chain sequence with its context. With iRepertoire HTBI primers and Arm-PCR of CDR3 regions, TCR beta libraries were built. TCRdb re-derived calls from the multiplex PCR reads in MiXCR, one entry per CDR3 protein. The sample records about 620,000 distinct CDR3 sequences, roughly 15% being singletons. This specimen comes from a study of regulatory T cells in long-lasting Graves disease. The time point was: newly diagnosed GD, antithyroid drugs for less than 3 months. PBMC RNA served as the TCR library source. Germline V gene lookup returns CDR1 SGHAT and CDR2 FQNNGV. V dropped 5 bases and J dropped 5; count of bases not matched to a gene: 8. The CDR3 extends over 18 amino acids. This sample was also put to use in a study of T cells in Graves' hyperthyroidism and ophthalmopathy.

The chain combines TRBV11-2 with TRBJ2-2, with TRBD2 matching over 16 bases. The sample consisted of peripheral blood mononuclear cells (PBMCs), taken at new diagnosis, from a patient treated with antithyroid drugs. The clonotype comes from a woman aged 25 to 39 with Graves disease. The CDR3 region is CASSSGTSGRAGTGELFF. The CDR3 bases are TGTGCCAGCAGCAGTGGGACTAGCGGGAGGGCCGGGACCGGGGAGCTGTTTTTT.